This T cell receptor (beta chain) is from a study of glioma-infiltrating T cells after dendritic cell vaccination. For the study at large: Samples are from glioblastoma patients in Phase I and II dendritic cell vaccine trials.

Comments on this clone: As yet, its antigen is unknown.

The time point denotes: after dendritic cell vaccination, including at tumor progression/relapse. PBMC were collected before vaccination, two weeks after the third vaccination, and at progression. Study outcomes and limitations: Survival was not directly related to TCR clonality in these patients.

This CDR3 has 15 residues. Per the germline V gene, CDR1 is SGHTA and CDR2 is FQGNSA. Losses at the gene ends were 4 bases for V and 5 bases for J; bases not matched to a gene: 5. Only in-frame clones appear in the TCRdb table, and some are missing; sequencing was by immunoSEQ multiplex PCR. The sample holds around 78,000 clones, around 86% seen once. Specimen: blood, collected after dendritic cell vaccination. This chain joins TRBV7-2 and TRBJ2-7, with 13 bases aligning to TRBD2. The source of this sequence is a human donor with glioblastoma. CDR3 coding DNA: TGTGCCAGCAGCTCCGGACTAGCGGGGGTTCACGAGCAGTACTTC. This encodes CASSSGLAGVHEQYF.